This T cell receptor beta chain is from a study of shared clonotypes between healthy human individuals. The study ran the assay at deep level. For each subset, genomic DNA was distributed in equal portions over several immunoSEQ plates. Profiled with immunoSEQ multiplex PCR; TCRdb holds only in-frame clones, not every one. The data show approximately 510,000 clones, 70% to 80% seen once. The ends were cut back, 1 base at V and 8 bases at J, with 18 bases in the middle. This CDR3 comprises 15 residues. The germline V gene encodes CDR1 SEHNR and CDR2 FQNEAQ (reference sequence). Those who donated were healthy HIV-negative adults, with no recent acute infections or vaccinations reported.

The sequenced sample was PBMCs. The rearrangement joins TRBV7-9 to TRBJ2-7, with D possibly matching TRBD1 (7 bases). The clonotype originates from a woman aged 40 to 50 in good health. Some clones in this sample may be carry-over from other donors' samples. CDR3 coding DNA: TGTGCCAGCAGCTTAGAGGAGGGGGCTTTTTACCAGCAGTACTTC. It yields the protein CASSLEEGAFYQQYF.